Here is one TCR beta chain with its context. This sample stems from a study of blood T cell repertoires in COVID-19. In the study overall: Collection of acute and convalescent COVID-19 samples took place in the United States, Italy and Spain. The analysed material was cDNA or gDNA that came from T cells, B-cell-depleted T cells, or PBMCs.

With 6 bases removed from V and 0 bases from J, the gap between germline ends came to 12 bases. CDR1 and CDR2 (germline): MNHEY, SVGAGI. The CDR3 covers 15 residues. In the study's own analysis: Estimated nucleated cell counts came from reference gene primer amplification. Data came from immunoSEQ multiplex PCR; TCRdb stores just in-frame clones and leaves some out. The V and J calls and clone size were taken over from that table, and D and trimming were inferred from the DNA. Counted here are 84,000 or so clones, roughly 80% occurring once; the ten biggest clones make up about 16%. The chain combines TRBV6-5 with TRBJ1-3; D is perhaps TRBD1 (5 bases). This clonotype was sampled from a woman at least 80 years old with acute or convalescent COVID-19. Sequencing input: peripheral blood. The CDR3 sequence: CASRLGEGSGNTIYF. CDR3 DNA: TGTGCCAGCAGATTAGGGGAGGGCTCTGGAAACACCATATATTTT.